Reported below is one T cell receptor (beta chain). This entry comes from a study of blood T cell repertoires in COVID-19. For the study at large: The United States, Italy and Spain were the sources of the acute and convalescent COVID-19 samples. Nucleic acid was either cDNA or gDNA, and it came from T cells, B-cell-depleted T cells, or PBMCs.

How the authors handled the data: Scientists estimated how many nucleated cells there were by amplifying reference gene primers. Profiled with immunoSEQ multiplex PCR; TCRdb holds only in-frame clones, not every one. V, J and clone size derive from that table, while D and trimming were established from the DNA sequence. In the table there are about 280,000 clones, about 82% of which are singletons. The germline gives CDR1 LNHNV, CDR2 YYDKDF (reference sequence). The ends were cut back, 7 bases at V and 3 bases at J, with 7 bases in the middle. CDR3 length: 13 amino acids. The source material was peripheral blood. The receptor comes from a man in his fifties or sixties with active or convalescent COVID-19. The V call is TRBV15, the J call TRBJ1-6; D is possibly TRBD1 (5 bases). CDR3 protein: CATTGLYNSPLHF. CDR3 coding DNA: TGTGCCACCACAGGGCTCTATAATTCACCCCTCCACTTT. The full variable domain, with the rest looked up from reference TRBV15 and TRBJ1-6, is DAMVIQNPRYQVTQFGKPVTLSCSQTLNHNVMYWYQQKSSQAPKLLFHYYDKDFNNEADTPDNFQSRRPNTSFCFLDIRSPGLGDTAMYLCATTGLYNSPLHFGNGTRLTVT.